Listed below are T cell receptor beta chains from one sample, sequenced in a study of glioma-infiltrating T cells after dendritic cell vaccination. Repertoires were generated with immunoSEQ multiplex PCR, while TCRdb's copy carries only in-frame clones and drops some. The sample yields around 83,000 clones, about 85% seen once. The material was blood, obtained after dendritic cell vaccination. The receptor set was obtained from a human donor with glioblastoma. CDR3s include the opening cysteine and the closing phenylalanine or tryptophan. The D gene is left open where the match is weak. Only some rows state a clone size, as once, few, many or a class for expanded clones.

cdr3_aa: CASSPQHNNEQFF
cdr3_nt: TGTGCCAGCTCACCACAGCATAACAATGAGCAGTTCTTC
d_call: .
v_call: TRBV18
clone_size: .
j_call: TRBJ2-1

cdr3_aa: CASSLGLAGAGEQFF
cdr3_nt: TGCGCCAGCAGCTTGGGATTAGCGGGGGCGGGTGAGCAGTTCTTC
d_call: TRBD2
v_call: TRBV5-1
clone_size: .
j_call: TRBJ2-1

cdr3_aa: CASSSQTYEQYF
cdr3_nt: TGTGCCAGCAGTTCCCAGACCTACGAGCAGTACTTC
d_call: .
v_call: TRBV6-5
clone_size: .
j_call: TRBJ2-7

cdr3_aa: CASRLEGLMGPQHF
cdr3_nt: TGTGCAAGTCGCTTAGAGGGGTTAATGGGTCCCCAGCATTTT
d_call: .
v_call: TRBV12-2
clone_size: .
j_call: TRBJ1-5

cdr3_aa: CAEGAGSTDTQYF
cdr3_nt: TGTGCCGAAGGCGCGGGGAGCACAGATACGCAGTATTTT
d_call: .
v_call: TRBV7-2
clone_size: .
j_call: TRBJ2-3

cdr3_aa: CASSTEDRGRNEQFF
cdr3_nt: TGTGCCAGCAGTACAGAAGACAGGGGGAGGAATGAGCAGTTCTTC
d_call: TRBD1
v_call: TRBV28
clone_size: .
j_call: TRBJ2-1

cdr3_aa: CASSSVDRGHLGYTF
cdr3_nt: TGTGCCAGCAGCTCTGTGGACAGGGGGCATTTAGGCTACACCTTC
d_call: TRBD1
v_call: TRBV5-6
clone_size: .
j_call: TRBJ1-2

cdr3_aa: CASRYHGGNEQFF
cdr3_nt: TGTGCCTCCCGATACCACGGGGGCAATGAGCAGTTCTTC
d_call: .
v_call: TRBV25-1
clone_size: .
j_call: TRBJ2-1

cdr3_aa: CASSFGKDSYGETQYF
cdr3_nt: TGCGCCAGCAGCTTCGGAAAGGACTCCTACGGGGAGACCCAGTACTTC
d_call: .
v_call: TRBV5-1
clone_size: .
j_call: TRBJ2-5

cdr3_aa: CASSWGKGADTQYF
cdr3_nt: TGTGCCAGCAGTTGGGGGAAGGGGGCAGATACGCAGTATTTT
d_call: .
v_call: TRBV5-6
clone_size: .
j_call: TRBJ2-3

cdr3_aa: CASSEKQGSGSADTQYF
cdr3_nt: TGTGCCAGCAGTGAAAAGCAGGGTAGCGGGAGTGCAGATACGCAGTATTTT
d_call: TRBD2
v_call: TRBV25-1
clone_size: .
j_call: TRBJ2-3

cdr3_aa: CASSSGWGTGTDTQYF
cdr3_nt: TGTGCCAGCAGCTCAGGGTGGGGGACAGGCACAGATACGCAGTATTTT
d_call: TRBD1
v_call: TRBV5-6
clone_size: .
j_call: TRBJ2-3

cdr3_aa: CASSSRTEISGNTIYF
cdr3_nt: TGCGCCAGCAGCTCGCGGACAGAGATCTCTGGAAACACCATATATTTT
d_call: .
v_call: TRBV4-1
clone_size: .
j_call: TRBJ1-3

cdr3_aa: CASSYSGGEEATRGDEQFF
cdr3_nt: TGTGCCAGCAGTTACTCCGGGGGAGAGGAAGCGACCCGTGGGGATGAGCAGTTCTTC
d_call: .
v_call: TRBV27
clone_size: .
j_call: TRBJ2-1

cdr3_aa: CASSSTLSEAFF
cdr3_nt: TGTGCCAGCAGTTCGACATTGTCTGAAGCTTTCTTT
d_call: .
v_call: TRBV28
clone_size: .
j_call: TRBJ1-1

cdr3_aa: CASSLQGGSYNEQFF
cdr3_nt: TGCGCCAGCAGCTTACAAGGGGGCTCCTACAATGAGCAGTTCTTC
d_call: .
v_call: TRBV5-1
clone_size: .
j_call: TRBJ2-1

cdr3_aa: CASSLSRRATYNEQFF
cdr3_nt: TGTGCCAGCAGCTTGAGTCGGCGGGCTACCTACAATGAGCAGTTCTTC
d_call: .
v_call: TRBV5-6
clone_size: .
j_call: TRBJ2-1

cdr3_aa: CARRWGEEQFF
cdr3_nt: TGTGCCAGAAGATGGGGCGAGGAGCAGTTCTTC
d_call: .
v_call: TRBV5-3
clone_size: .
j_call: TRBJ2-1

cdr3_aa: CASAPGSSSYNEQFF
cdr3_nt: TGTGCCAGCGCCCCGGGATCCAGCTCCTACAATGAGCAGTTCTTC
d_call: .
v_call: TRBV27
clone_size: .
j_call: TRBJ2-1

cdr3_aa: CASSLGQGATYEQYF
cdr3_nt: TGTGCCAGCAGCCTCGGACAGGGGGCGACCTACGAGCAGTACTTC
d_call: TRBD1
v_call: TRBV5-4
clone_size: .
j_call: TRBJ2-7

cdr3_aa: CASSLARGPYGYTF
cdr3_nt: TGTGCCAGCAGCTTAGCTAGGGGGCCCTATGGCTACACCTTC
d_call: TRBD1
v_call: TRBV11-2
clone_size: .
j_call: TRBJ1-2

cdr3_aa: CASSLTPNTEAFF
cdr3_nt: TGCGCCAGCAGCCTGACACCAAACACTGAAGCCTTCTTT
d_call: .
v_call: TRBV5-1
clone_size: .
j_call: TRBJ1-1

cdr3_aa: CASSLVSRGRLSGNTIYF
cdr3_nt: TGTGCCAGCAGCTTGGTTTCCAGGGGGCGCCTTTCTGGAAACACCATATATTTT
d_call: TRBD1
v_call: TRBV5-4
clone_size: .
j_call: TRBJ1-3

cdr3_aa: CASSQDAGQGPNSPLHF
cdr3_nt: TGCGCCAGCAGCCAAGATGCCGGACAGGGGCCCAATTCACCCCTCCACTTT
d_call: TRBD1
v_call: TRBV4-3
clone_size: .
j_call: TRBJ1-6

cdr3_aa: CASGRGQGADTQYF
cdr3_nt: TGCGCCAGCGGAAGAGGACAGGGAGCAGATACGCAGTATTTT
d_call: TRBD1
v_call: TRBV5-1
clone_size: .
j_call: TRBJ2-3

cdr3_aa: CASSLAGGQPQHF
cdr3_nt: TGTGCCAGCAGCTTAGCGGGAGGACAGCCCCAGCATTTT
d_call: .
v_call: TRBV11-1
clone_size: .
j_call: TRBJ1-5

cdr3_aa: CASSLRETYEQYF
cdr3_nt: TGTGCCAGCAGTTTACGGGAGACCTACGAGCAGTACTTC
d_call: .
v_call: TRBV27
clone_size: .
j_call: TRBJ2-7

cdr3_aa: CASSLLGGPTEAFF
cdr3_nt: TGTGCCAGCAGTTTATTGGGGGGGCCCACTGAAGCTTTCTTT
d_call: .
v_call: TRBV27
clone_size: .
j_call: TRBJ1-1

cdr3_aa: CAGEGESTDTQYF
cdr3_nt: TGTGCCGGGGAGGGGGAGAGCACAGATACGCAGTATTTT
d_call: .
v_call: TRBV2
clone_size: .
j_call: TRBJ2-3

cdr3_aa: CASSFLSGVSNEQYF
cdr3_nt: TGTGCCAGCAGCTTCTTGTCAGGGGTCAGCAACGAGCAGTACTTC
d_call: .
v_call: TRBV7-9
clone_size: .
j_call: TRBJ2-7

cdr3_aa: CASTGTSGPYEQYF
cdr3_nt: TGTGCCAGTACCGGGACTAGCGGACCCTACGAGCAGTACTTC
d_call: TRBD2
v_call: TRBV19
clone_size: many
j_call: TRBJ2-7